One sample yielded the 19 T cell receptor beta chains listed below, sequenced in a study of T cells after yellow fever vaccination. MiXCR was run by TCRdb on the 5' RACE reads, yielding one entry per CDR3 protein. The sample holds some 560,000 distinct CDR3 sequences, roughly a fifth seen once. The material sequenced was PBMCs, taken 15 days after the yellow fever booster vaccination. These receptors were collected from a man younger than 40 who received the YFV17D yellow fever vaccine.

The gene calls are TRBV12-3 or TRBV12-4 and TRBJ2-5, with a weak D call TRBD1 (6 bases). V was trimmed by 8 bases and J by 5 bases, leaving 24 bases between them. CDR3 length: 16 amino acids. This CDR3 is CASEPNPRQDQETQYF. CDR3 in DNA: TGTGCCAGCGAGCCAAACCCCCGACAGGATCAGGAGACCCAGTACTTC.

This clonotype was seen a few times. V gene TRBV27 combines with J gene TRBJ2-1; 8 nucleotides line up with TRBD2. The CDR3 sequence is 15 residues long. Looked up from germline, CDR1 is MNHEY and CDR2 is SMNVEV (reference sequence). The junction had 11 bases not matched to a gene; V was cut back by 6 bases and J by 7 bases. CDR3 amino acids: CASRPITSGRNEQFF. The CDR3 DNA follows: TGTGCCAGCAGACCAATTACTAGCGGCCGGAATGAGCAGTTCTTC.

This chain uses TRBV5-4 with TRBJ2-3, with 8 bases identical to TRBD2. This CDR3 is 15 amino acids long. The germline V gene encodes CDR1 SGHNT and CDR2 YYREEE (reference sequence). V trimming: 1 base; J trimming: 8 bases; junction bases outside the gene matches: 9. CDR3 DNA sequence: TGTGCCAGCAGCTTGTCGACTAGCGCCGTGGTTACGCAGTATTTT. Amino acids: CASSLSTSAVVTQYF.

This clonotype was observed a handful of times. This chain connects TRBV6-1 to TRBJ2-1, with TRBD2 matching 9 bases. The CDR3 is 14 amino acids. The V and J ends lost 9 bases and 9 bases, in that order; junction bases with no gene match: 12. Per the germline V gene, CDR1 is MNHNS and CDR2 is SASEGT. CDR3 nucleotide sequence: TGTGCCAGTTGGTATAGCGGGAGAGGGAGTGAGCAGTTCTTC. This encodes CASWYSGRGSEQFF.

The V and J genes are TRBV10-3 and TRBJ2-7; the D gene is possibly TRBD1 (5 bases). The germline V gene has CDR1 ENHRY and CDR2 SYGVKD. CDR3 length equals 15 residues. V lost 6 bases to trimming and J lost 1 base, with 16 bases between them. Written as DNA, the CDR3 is TGTGCCATCAGAGGGGAAGTCCAACGGTCCTACGAGCAGTACTTC. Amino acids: CAIRGEVQRSYEQYF.

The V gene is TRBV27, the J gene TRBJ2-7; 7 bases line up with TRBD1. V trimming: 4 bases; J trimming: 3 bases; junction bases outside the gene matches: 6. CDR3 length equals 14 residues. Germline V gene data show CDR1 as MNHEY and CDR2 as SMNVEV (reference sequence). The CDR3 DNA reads TGTGCCAGCAGTTACGCCGGGACAGACTACGAGCAGTACTTC. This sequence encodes CASSYAGTDYEQYF.

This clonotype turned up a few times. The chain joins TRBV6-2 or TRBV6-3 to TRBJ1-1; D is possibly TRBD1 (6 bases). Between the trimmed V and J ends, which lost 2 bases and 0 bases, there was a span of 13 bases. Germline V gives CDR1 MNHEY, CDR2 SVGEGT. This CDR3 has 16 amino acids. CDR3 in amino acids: CASSYPKGGLNTEAFF. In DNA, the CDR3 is TGTGCCAGCAGTTACCCAAAGGGGGGGTTGAACACTGAAGCTTTCTTT.

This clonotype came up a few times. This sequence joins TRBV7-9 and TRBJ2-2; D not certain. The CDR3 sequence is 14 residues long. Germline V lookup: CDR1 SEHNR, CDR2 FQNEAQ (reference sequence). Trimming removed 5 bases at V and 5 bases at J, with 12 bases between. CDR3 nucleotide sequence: TGTGCCAGCAGCCCCCCCGACCGTACCGGGGAGCTGTTTTTT. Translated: CASSPPDRTGELFF.

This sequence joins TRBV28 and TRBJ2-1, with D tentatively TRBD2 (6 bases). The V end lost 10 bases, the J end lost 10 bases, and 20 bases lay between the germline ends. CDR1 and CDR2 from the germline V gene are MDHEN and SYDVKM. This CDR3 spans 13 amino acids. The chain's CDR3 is CAISGLIVSEQFF. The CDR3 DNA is TGTGCCATCTCGGGACTCATCGTAAGCGAGCAGTTCTTC.

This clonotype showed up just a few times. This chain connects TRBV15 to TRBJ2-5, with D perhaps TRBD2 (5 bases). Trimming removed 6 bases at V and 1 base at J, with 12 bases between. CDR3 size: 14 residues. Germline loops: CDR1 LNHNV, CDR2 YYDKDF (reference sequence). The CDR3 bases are TGTGCCACCAGTAAAGAGGGAGTCCAAGAGACCCAGTACTTC. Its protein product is CATSKEGVQETQYF.

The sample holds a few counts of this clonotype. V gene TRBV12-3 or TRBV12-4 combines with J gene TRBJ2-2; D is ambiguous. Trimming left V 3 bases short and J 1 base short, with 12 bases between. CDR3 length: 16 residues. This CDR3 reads CASSLVYTRNTGELFF. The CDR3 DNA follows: TGTGCCAGCAGTTTGGTCTACACCAGGAACACCGGGGAGCTGTTTTTT.

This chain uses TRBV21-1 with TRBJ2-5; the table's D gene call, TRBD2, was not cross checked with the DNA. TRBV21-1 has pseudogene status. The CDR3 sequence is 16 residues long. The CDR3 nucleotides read TGTGCCAGCACGCCAGCTCGGGGAGGGCCCGTAGAGACCCAGTACTTC. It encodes CASTPARGGPVETQYF.

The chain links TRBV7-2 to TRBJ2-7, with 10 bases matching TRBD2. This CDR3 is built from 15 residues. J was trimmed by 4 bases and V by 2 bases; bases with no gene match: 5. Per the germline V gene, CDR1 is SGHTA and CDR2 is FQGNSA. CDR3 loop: CASSLTSGKSYEQYF. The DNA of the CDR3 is TGTGCCAGCAGCTTAACTAGCGGGAAGTCTTACGAGCAGTACTTC.

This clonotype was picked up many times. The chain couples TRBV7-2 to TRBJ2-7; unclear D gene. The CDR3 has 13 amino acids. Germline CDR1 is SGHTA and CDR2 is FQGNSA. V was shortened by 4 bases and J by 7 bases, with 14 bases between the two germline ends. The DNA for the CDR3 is TGTGCCAGCAGCTCCCATGAGTTGGGGGAGCAGTACTTC. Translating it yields CASSSHELGEQYF.

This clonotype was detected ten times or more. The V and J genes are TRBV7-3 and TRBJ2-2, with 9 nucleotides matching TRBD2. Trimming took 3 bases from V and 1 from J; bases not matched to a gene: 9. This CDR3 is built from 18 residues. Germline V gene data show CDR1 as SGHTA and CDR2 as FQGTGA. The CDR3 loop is CASSFSPAGGVNTGELFF. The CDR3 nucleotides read TGTGCCAGCAGCTTTTCGCCCGCGGGGGGGGTGAACACCGGGGAGCTGTTTTTT.

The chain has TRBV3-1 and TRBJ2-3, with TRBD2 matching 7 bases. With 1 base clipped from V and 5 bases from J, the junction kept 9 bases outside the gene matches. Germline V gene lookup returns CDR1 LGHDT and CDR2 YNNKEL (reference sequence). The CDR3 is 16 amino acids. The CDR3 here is CASSQVGGRLVDTQYF. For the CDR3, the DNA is TGTGCCAGCAGCCAAGTGGGCGGGAGACTTGTAGATACGCAGTATTTT.

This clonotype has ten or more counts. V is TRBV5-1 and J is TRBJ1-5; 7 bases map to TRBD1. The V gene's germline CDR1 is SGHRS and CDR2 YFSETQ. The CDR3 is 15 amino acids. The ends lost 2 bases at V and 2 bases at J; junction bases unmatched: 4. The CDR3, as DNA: TGCGCCAGCAGCTTAGGACAGGCCCGCAATCAGCCCCAGCATTTT. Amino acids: CASSLGQARNQPQHF.

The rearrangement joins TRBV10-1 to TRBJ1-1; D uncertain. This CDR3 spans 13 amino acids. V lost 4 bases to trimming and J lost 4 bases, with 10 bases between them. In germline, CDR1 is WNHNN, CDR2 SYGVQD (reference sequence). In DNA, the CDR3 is TGCGCCAGCAGTGCTATGGGAGCCACTGAAGCTTTCTTT. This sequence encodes CASSAMGATEAFF.

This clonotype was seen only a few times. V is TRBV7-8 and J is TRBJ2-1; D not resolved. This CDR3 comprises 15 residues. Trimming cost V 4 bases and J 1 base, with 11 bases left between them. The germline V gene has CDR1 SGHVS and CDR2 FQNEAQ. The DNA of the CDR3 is TGTGCCAGCAGCTCGCCGGGCCGGTCCTACAATGAGCAGTTCTTC. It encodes CASSSPGRSYNEQFF.